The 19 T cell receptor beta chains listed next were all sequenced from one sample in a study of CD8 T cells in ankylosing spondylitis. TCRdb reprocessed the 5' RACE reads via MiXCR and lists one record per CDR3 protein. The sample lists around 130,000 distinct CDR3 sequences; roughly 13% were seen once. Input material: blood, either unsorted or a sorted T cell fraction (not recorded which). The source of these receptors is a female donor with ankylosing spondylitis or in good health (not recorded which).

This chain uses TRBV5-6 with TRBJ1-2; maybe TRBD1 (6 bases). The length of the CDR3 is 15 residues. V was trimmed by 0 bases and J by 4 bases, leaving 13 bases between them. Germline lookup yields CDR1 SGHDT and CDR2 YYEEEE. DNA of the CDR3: TGTGCCAGCAGCTTGGCTAGACAGGATTCCTATGGCTACACCTTC. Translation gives CASSLARQDSYGYTF.

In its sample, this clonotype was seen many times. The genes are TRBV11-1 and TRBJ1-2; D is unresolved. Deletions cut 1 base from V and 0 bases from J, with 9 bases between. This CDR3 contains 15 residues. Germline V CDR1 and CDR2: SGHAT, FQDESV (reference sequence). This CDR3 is CASSLGPVSNYGYTF. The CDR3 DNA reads TGTGCCAGCAGCTTAGGACCGGTATCTAACTATGGCTACACCTTC.

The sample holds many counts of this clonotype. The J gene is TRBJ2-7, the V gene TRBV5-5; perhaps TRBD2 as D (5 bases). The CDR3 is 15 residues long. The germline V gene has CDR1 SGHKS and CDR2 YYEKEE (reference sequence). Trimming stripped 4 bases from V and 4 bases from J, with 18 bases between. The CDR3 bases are TGTGCCAGCAGCCCGGAGGATTCGGTGGGATACGAGCAGTACTTC. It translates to CASSPEDSVGYEQYF.

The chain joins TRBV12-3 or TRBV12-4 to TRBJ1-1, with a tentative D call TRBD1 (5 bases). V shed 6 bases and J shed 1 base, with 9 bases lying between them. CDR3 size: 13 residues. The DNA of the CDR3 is TGTGCCAGCAGGCTACAGGAGAACACTGAAGCTTTCTTT. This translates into CASRLQENTEAFF.

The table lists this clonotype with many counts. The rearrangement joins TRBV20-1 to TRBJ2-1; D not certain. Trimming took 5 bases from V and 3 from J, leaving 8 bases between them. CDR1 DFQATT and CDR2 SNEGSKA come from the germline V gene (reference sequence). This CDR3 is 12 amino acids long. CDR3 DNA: TGCAGTGCTCCCCGAAGCTACAATGAGCAGTTCTTC. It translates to CSAPRSYNEQFF.

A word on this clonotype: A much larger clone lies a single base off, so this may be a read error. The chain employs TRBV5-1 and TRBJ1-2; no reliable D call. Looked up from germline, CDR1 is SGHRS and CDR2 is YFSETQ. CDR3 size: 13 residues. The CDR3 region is CASSLVPDYDYTF. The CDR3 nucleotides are TGCGCCAGCAGCTTGGTTCCTGACTATGACTACACCTTC.

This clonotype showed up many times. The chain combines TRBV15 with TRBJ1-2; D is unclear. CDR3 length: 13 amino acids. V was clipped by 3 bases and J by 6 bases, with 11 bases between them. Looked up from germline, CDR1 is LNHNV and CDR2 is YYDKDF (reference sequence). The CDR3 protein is CATSSPARDGYTF. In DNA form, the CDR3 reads TGTGCCACCAGCAGTCCAGCGCGCGATGGCTACACCTTC.

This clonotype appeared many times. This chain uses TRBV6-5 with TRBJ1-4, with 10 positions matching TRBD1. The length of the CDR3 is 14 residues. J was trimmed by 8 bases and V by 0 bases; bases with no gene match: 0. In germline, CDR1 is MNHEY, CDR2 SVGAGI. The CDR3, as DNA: TGTGCCAGCAGTTACTCGGACAGGGGGGAAAAACTGTTTTTT. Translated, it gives CASSYSDRGEKLFF.

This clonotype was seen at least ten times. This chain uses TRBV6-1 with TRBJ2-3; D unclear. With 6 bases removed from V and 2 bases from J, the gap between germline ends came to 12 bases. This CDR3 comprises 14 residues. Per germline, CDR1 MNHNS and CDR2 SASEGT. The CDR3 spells CASRLTTHTDTQYF. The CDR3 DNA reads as TGTGCCAGCAGGCTCACTACCCACACAGATACGCAGTATTTT.

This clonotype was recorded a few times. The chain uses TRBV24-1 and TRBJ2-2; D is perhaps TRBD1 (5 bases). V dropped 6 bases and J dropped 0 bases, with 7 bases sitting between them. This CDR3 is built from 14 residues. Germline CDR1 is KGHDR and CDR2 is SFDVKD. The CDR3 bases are TGTGCCACCAGTTCACAGGCGAACACCGGGGAGCTGTTTTTT. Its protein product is CATSSQANTGELFF.

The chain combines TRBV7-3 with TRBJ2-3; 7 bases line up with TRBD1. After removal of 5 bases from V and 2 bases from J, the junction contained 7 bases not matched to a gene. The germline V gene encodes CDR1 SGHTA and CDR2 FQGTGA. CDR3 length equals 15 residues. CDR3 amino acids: CASSSTGADTDTQYF. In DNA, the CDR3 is TGTGCCAGCAGCAGTACAGGGGCGGACACAGATACGCAGTATTTT.

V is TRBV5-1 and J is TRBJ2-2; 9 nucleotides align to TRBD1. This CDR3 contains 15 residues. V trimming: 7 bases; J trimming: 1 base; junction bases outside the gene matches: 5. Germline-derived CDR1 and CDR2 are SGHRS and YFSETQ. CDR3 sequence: CASQADRGNTGELFF. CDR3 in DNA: TGCGCCAGCCAGGCGGACAGGGGGAACACCGGGGAGCTGTTTTTT.

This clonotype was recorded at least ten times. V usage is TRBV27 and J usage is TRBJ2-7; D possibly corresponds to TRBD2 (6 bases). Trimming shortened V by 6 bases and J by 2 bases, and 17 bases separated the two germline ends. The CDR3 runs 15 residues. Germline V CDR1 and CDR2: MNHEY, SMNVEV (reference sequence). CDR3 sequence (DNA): TGTGCCAGCAGCGACCTTCGGTCGGGGGCCTACGAGCAGTACTTC. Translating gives CASSDLRSGAYEQYF.

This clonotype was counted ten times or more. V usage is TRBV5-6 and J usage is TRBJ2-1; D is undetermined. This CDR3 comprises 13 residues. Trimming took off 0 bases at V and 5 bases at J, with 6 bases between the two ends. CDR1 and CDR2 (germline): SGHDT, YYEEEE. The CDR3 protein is CASSLAPDNEQFF. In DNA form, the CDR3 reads TGTGCCAGCAGCTTGGCCCCTGACAATGAGCAGTTCTTC.

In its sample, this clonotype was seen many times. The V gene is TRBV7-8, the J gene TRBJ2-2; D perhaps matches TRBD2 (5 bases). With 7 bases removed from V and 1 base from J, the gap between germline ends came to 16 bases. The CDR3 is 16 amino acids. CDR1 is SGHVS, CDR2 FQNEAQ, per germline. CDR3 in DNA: TGTGCCAGCATAGTGGGCCAACGGGAGAACACCGGGGAGCTGTTTTTT. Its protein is CASIVGQRENTGELFF. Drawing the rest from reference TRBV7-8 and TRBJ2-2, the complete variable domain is GAGVSQSPRYKVAKRGQDVALRCDPISGHVSLFWYQQALGQGPEFLTYFQNEAQLDKSGLPSDRFFAERPEGSVSTLKIQRTQQEDSAVYLCASIVGQRENTGELFFGEGSRLTVL.

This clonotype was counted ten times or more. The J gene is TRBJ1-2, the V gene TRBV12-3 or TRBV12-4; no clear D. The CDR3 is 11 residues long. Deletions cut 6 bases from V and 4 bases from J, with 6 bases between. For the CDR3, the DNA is TGTGCCAGCAGCCGACTCTATGGCTACACCTTC. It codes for CASSRLYGYTF.

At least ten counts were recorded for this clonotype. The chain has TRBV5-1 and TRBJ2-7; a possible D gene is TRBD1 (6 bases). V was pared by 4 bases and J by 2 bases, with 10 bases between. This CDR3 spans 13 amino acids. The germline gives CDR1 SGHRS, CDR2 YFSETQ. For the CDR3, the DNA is TGCGCCAGCAGCCAGGACAGTACCTACGAGCAGTACTTC. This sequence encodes CASSQDSTYEQYF.

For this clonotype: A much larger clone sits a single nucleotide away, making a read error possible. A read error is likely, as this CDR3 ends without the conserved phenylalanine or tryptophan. The CDR3 DNA follows: TGTGCCAGCAATGAGAACGGCCCCTATGGCTACACCTTG. This codes for CASNENGPYGYTL. The rearrangement links TRBV12-3 or TRBV12-4 to TRBJ1-2, with D hard to call. V was trimmed by 7 bases and J by 4 bases, leaving 13 bases between them. This CDR3 region has 13 residues.

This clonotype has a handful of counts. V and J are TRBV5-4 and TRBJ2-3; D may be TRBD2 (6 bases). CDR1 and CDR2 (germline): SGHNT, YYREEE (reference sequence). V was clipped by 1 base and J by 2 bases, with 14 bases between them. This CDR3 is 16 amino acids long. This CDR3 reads CASSLLRESSTDTQYF. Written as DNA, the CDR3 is TGTGCCAGCAGCTTGTTACGGGAGAGCTCCACAGATACGCAGTATTTT.